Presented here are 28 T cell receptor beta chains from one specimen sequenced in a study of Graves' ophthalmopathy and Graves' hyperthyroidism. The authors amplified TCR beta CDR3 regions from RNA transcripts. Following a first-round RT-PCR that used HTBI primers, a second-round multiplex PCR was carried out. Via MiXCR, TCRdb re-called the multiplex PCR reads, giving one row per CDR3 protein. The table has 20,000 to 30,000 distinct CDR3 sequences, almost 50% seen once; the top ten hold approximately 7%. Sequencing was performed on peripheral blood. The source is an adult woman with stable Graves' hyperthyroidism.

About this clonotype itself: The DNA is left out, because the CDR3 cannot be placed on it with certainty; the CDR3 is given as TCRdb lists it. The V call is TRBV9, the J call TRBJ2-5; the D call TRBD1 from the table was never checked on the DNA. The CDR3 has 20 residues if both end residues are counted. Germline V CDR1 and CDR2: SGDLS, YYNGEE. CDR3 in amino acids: CASSARQGEKLFFGSGTQYF.

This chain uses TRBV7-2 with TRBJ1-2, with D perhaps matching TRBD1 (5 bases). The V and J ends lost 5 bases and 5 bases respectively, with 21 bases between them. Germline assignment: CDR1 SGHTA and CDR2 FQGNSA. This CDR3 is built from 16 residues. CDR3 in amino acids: CASSQIVGLGGYGYTF. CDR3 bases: TGTGCCAGCAGCCAAATAGTGGGCCTGGGGGGTTATGGCTACACCTTC.

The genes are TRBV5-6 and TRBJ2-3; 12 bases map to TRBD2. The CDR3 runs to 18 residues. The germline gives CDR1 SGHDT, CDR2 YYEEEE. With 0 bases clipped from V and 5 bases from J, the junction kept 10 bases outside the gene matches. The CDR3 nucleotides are TGTGCCAGCAGCTTGGAGGCTCTAGCGGGAGGGCCGGGAGATACGCAGTATTTT. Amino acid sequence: CASSLEALAGGPGDTQYF.

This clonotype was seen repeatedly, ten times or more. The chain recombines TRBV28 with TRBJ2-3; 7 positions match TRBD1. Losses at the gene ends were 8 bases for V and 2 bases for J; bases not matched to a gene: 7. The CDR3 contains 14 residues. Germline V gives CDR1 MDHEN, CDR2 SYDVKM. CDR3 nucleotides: TGTGCCAGCGGACGGACAGGACCCACAGATACGCAGTATTTT. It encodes CASGRTGPTDTQYF.

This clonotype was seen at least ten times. CDR3 DNA sequence: TGTGCCAGCAAACAATCAGGGGGACGGGACGGTCACACTGAAGCTTTCTTT. Amino acids: CASKQSGGRDGHTEAFF. This chain links TRBV6-6 with TRBJ1-1, with 7 bases matching TRBD1. The germline CDR1 and CDR2 sequences are MNHNY and SVGAGI (reference sequence). After removal of 7 bases from V and 3 bases from J, the junction contained 17 bases not matched to a gene. This CDR3 contains 17 residues.

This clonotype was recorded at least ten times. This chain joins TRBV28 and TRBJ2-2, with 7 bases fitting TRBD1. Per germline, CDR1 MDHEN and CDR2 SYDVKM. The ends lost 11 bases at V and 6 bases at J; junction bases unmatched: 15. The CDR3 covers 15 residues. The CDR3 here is CAHNPQGVFAGELFF. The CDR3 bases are TGTGCCCACAACCCGCAGGGGGTTTTTGCCGGGGAGCTGTTTTTT.

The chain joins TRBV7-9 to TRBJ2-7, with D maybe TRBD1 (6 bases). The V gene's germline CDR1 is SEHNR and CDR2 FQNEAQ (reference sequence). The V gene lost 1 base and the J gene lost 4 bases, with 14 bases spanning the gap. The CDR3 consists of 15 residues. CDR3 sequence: CASSLGAGALYEQYF. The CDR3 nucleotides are TGTGCCAGCAGCTTAGGGGCAGGGGCTTTGTACGAGCAGTACTTC.

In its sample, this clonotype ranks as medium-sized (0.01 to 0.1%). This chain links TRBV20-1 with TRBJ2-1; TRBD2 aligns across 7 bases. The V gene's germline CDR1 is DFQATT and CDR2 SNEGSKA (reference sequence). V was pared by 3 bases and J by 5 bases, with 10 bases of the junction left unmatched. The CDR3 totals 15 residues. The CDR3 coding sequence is TGCAGTGCTAGGGGTCACGGGAGGCTGGACAATGAGCAGTTCTTC. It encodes CSARGHGRLDNEQFF.

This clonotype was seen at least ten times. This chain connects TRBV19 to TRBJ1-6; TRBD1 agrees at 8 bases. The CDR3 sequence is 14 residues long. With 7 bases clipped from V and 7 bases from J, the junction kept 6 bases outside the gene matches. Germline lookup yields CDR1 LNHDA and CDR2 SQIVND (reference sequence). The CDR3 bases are TGTGCCAGTACCCAGGGGGCCATAAATTCACCCCTCCACTTT. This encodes CASTQGAINSPLHF.

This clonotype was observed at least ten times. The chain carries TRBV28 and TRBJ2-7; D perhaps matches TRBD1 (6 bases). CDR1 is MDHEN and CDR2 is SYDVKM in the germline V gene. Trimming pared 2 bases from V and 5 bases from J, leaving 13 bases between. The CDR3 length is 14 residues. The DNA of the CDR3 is TGTGCCAGCAGTTTAGGTGGGGGCCTCAACGAGCAGTACTTC. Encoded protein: CASSLGGGLNEQYF.

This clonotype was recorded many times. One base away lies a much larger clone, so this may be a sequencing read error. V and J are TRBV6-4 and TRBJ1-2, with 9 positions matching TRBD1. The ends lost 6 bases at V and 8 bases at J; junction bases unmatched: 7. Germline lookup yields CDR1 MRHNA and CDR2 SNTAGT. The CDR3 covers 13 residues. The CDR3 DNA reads TGTGCCAGCAGCCCCGGGACAGGGCAGGGCTACACCTTC. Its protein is CASSPGTGQGYTF.

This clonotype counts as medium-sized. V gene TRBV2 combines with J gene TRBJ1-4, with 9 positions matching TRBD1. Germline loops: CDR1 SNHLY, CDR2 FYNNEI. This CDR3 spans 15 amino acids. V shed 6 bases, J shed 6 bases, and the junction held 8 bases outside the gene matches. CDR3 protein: CASSRGQGRDEKLFF. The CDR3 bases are TGTGCCAGCAGCAGGGGACAGGGACGGGATGAAAAACTGTTTTTT.

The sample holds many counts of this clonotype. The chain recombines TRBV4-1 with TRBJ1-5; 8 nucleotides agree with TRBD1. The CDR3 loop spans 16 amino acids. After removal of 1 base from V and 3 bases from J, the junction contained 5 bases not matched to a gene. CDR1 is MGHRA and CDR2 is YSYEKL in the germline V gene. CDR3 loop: CASSQATGVDNQPQHF. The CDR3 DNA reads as TGCGCCAGCAGCCAAGCGACAGGGGTTGACAATCAGCCCCAGCATTTT.

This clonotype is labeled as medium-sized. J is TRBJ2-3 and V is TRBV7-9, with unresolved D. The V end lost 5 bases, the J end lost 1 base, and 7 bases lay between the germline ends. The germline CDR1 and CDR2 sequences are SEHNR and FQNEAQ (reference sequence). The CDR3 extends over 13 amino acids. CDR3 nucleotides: TGTGCCAGCAGCCGCACTGGCACAGATACGCAGTATTTT. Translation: CASSRTGTDTQYF.

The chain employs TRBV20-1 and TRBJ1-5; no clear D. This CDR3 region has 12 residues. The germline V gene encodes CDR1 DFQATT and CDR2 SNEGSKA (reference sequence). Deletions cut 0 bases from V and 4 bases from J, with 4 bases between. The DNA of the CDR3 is TGCAGTGCTAGAGATGAGAATCAGCCCCAGCATTTT. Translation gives CSARDENQPQHF.

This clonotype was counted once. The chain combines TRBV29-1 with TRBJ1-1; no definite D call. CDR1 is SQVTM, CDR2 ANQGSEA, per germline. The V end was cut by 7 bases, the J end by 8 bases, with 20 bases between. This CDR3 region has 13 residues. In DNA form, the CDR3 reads TGCAGCGCCACCCGACTAAGTTCCTCCGAAGCTTTCTTT. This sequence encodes CSATRLSSSEAFF.

Here the CDR3 reads CASSFDRELFF. CDR3 in DNA: TGTGCCAGCAGCTTCGACAGGGAGCTGTTTTTT. V and J are TRBV13 and TRBJ2-2; D uncertain. V lost 3 bases to trimming and J lost 9 bases, with 5 bases between them. From germline, CDR1 is PRHDT and CDR2 FYEKMQ (reference sequence). The CDR3 sequence is 11 residues long.

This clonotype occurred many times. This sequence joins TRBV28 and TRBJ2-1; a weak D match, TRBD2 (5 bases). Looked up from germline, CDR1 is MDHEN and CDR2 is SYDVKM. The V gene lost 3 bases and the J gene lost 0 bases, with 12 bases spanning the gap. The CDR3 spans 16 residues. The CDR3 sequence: CASSLPGSGSYNEQFF. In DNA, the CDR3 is TGTGCCAGCAGTTTGCCGGGGTCGGGCTCCTACAATGAGCAGTTCTTC. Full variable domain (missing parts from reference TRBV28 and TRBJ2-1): DVKVTQSSRYLVKRTGEKVFLECVQDMDHENMFWYRQDPGLGLRLIYFSYDVKMKEKGDIPEGYSVSREKKERFSLILESASTNQTSMYLCASSLPGSGSYNEQFFGPGTRLTVL.

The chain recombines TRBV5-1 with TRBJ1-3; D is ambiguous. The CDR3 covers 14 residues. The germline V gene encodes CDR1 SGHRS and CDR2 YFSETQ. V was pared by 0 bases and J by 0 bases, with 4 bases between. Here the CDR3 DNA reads TGCGCCAGCAGCTTGGACAGCTCTGGAAACACCATATATTTT. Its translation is CASSLDSSGNTIYF.

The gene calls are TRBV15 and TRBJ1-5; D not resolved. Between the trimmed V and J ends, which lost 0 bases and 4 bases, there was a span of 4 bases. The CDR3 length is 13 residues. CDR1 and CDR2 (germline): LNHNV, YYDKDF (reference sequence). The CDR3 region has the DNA TGTGCCACCAGCAGAGATCAAAATCAGCCCCAGCATTTT. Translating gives CATSRDQNQPQHF.

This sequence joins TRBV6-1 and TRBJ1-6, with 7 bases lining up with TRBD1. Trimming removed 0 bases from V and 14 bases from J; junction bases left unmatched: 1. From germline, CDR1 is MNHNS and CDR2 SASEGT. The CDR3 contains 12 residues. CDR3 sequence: CASSEAGQTLHF. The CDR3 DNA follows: TGTGCCAGCAGTGAAGCGGGACAGACCCTCCACTTT.

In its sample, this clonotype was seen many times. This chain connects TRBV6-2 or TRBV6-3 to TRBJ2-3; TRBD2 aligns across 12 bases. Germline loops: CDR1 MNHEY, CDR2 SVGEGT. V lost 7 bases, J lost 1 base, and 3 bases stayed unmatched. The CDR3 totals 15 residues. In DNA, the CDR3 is TGTGCCAGCATCCTAGCGGGGGGGCGCACAGATACGCAGTATTTT. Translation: CASILAGGRTDTQYF.

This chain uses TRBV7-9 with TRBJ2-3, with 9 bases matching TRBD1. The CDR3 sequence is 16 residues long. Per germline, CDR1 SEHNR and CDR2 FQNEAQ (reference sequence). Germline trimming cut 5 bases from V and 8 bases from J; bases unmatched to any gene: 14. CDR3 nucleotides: TGTGCCAGCAGCCGTCCCGGGACAGGGACTTCGTCTACGCAGTATTTT. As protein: CASSRPGTGTSSTQYF.

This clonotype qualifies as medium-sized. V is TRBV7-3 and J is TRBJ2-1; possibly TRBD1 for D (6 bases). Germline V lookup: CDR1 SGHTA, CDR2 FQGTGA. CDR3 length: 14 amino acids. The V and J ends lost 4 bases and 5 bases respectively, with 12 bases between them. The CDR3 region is CASSWGTSNNEQFF. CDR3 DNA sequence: TGTGCCAGCAGCTGGGGGACATCTAACAATGAGCAGTTCTTC.

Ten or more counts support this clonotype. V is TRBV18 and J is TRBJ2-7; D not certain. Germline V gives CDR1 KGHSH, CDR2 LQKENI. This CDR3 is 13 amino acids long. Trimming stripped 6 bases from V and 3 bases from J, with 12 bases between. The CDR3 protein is CASSLPTSYEQYF. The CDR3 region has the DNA TGTGCCAGCTCGCTCCCAACAAGCTACGAGCAGTACTTC. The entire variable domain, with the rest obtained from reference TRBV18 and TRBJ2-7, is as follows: NAGVMQNPRHLVRRRGQEARLRCSPMKGHSHVYWYRQLPEEGLKFMVYLQKENIIDESGMPKERFSAEFPKEGPSILRIQQVVRGDSAAYFCASSLPTSYEQYFGPGTRLTVT.

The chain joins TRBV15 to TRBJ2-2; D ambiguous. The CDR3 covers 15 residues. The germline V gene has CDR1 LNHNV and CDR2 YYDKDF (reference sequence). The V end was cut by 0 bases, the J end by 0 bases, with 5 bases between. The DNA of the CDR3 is TGTGCCACCAGCAGAGATTTGTCGAACACCGGGGAGCTGTTTTTT. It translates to CATSRDLSNTGELFF.

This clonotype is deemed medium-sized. As DNA, the CDR3 is TGTGCCAGCAGTGATTCAGGGGTCTCCTACGAGCAGTACTTC. Encoded protein: CASSDSGVSYEQYF. The genes are TRBV2 and TRBJ2-7; possibly TRBD1 for D (6 bases). The CDR3 sequence is 14 residues long. Germline V gene lookup returns CDR1 SNHLY and CDR2 FYNNEI. V lost 3 bases and J 0 bases, leaving 9 bases between the germline ends.

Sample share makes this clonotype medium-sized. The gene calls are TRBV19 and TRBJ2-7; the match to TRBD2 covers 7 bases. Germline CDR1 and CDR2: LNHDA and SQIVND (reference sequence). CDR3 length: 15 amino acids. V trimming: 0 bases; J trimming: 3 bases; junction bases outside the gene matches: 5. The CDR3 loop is CASSIESRERYEQYF. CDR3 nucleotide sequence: TGTGCCAGTAGTATAGAATCGCGGGAGCGCTACGAGCAGTACTTC.